The 2 T cell receptor beta chains below were found in one sample sequenced in a study of cytomegalovirus exposure and HLA in healthy donors. Measured with immunoSEQ multiplex PCR; TCRdb has only the in-frame clones, and not every one. The sample shows some 150,000 clones, about 87% of them seen only once. Sequencing input: PBMCs. These receptors all come from a woman aged 25 to 39 in good health and CMV-seronegative.

V gene TRBV4-2 combines with J gene TRBJ2-2, with D perhaps matching TRBD2 (7 bases). The CDR3 runs to 16 residues. The ends were cut back, 1 base at V and 3 bases at J, with 12 bases in the middle. Germline CDR1 reads LGHNA; CDR2 reads YNFKEQ. CDR3 in amino acids: CASSQGGGPDTGELFF. The CDR3 bases are TGTGCCAGCAGCCAAGGGGGGGGCCCGGACACCGGGGAGCTGTTTTTT.

Concerning this clone itself: The CDR3 does not end in the conserved phenylalanine or tryptophan, so this is likely a read error. This chain links TRBV20-1 with TRBJ1-2; tentatively, D is TRBD1 (5 bases). There are 11 residues in the CDR3. CDR1 and CDR2 from the germline V gene are DFQATT and SNEGSKA (reference sequence). The V end was cut by 7 bases, the J end by 6 bases, with 12 bases between. The CDR3 coding sequence is TGCAGTGTCCCAGACAGTAATGGCTACACCTCC. Its translation is CSVPDSNGYTS.